This entry lists 24 T cell receptor beta chains sequenced from one sample in a study of blood T cell repertoires in COVID-19. Sequencing was performed with immunoSEQ multiplex PCR; in TCRdb, only in-frame clones are kept and a portion is missing. The sample holds around 160,000 clones, about 86% seen once. Sequenced material: peripheral blood. Receptors were obtained from a woman older than 75 with acute or convalescent COVID-19.

The chain joins TRBV7-2 to TRBJ2-3, with a weak D call TRBD1 (6 bases). V dropped 5 bases and J dropped 2 bases, with 14 bases sitting between them. Per germline, CDR1 SGHTA and CDR2 FQGNSA. The CDR3 consists of 15 residues. In nucleotides, the CDR3 is TGTGCCAGCAGCCCAACAGGGCCATACACAGATACGCAGTATTTT. Amino acid sequence: CASSPTGPYTDTQYF. Based on the CDR3 plus reference TRBV7-2 and TRBJ2-3, the full variable domain is GAGVSQSPSNKVTEKGKDVELRCDPISGHTALYWYRQSLGQGLEFLIYFQGNSAPDKSGLPSDRFSAERTGGSVSTLTIQRTQQEDSAVYLCASSPTGPYTDTQYFGPGTRLTVL.

This clone came up a few times. The rearrangement links TRBV9 to TRBJ1-1; TRBD1 matches at 9 bases. This CDR3 is 12 amino acids long. In germline, CDR1 is SGDLS, CDR2 YYNGEE. Trimming took 5 bases from V and 9 from J; bases not matched to a gene: 5. CDR3 residues: CASRGQGVQAFF. The CDR3 DNA reads as TGTGCCAGCAGGGGACAGGGAGTACAAGCTTTCTTT.

This sequence joins TRBV19 and TRBJ2-2; maybe TRBD1 (6 bases). Between the trimmed V and J ends, which lost 5 bases and 5 bases, there was a span of 15 bases. This CDR3 has 15 amino acids. Germline CDR1 reads LNHDA; CDR2 reads SQIVND (reference sequence). The chain's CDR3 is CASSAPRGETGELFF. The CDR3 DNA reads as TGTGCCAGTAGTGCTCCCAGGGGAGAAACCGGGGAGCTGTTTTTT.

The gene calls are TRBV14 and TRBJ2-3, with a tentative D call TRBD2 (6 bases). In germline, CDR1 is SGHDN, CDR2 FVKESK. The CDR3 consists of 15 residues. V gave up 2 bases and J gave up 6 bases, with 15 bases separating them. The CDR3 coding sequence is TGTGCCAGCAGCCAATCGGGACTGCCACGGGATACGCAGTATTTT. Residues: CASSQSGLPRDTQYF.

The V call is TRBV19, the J call TRBJ1-2; D may be TRBD1 (5 bases). The V end was cut by 0 bases, the J end by 0 bases, with 17 bases between. Germline V gene lookup returns CDR1 LNHDA and CDR2 SQIVND (reference sequence). The CDR3 has 18 residues. DNA for the CDR3: TGTGCCAGTAGTATAGAGTTCGCGCGGCAGGGATCTAACTATGGCTACACCTTC. This codes for CASSIEFARQGSNYGYTF.

The chain has TRBV2 and TRBJ1-4; 8 bases align to TRBD1. Trimming removed 7 bases from V and 8 bases from J; junction bases left unmatched: 6. CDR1 is SNHLY and CDR2 is FYNNEI in the germline V gene. This CDR3 spans 13 amino acids. The CDR3 loop reads CASTDRGDEKLFF. CDR3 coding DNA: TGTGCCAGCACCGACAGGGGTGACGAAAAACTGTTTTTT.

This chain joins TRBV6-5 and TRBJ2-5; 7 positions match TRBD1. J was trimmed by 1 base and V by 7 bases; bases with no gene match: 3. CDR3 length: 13 amino acids. Germline assignment: CDR1 MNHEY and CDR2 SVGAGI. DNA for the CDR3: TGTGCCAGCACCAGGGACAGCCAAGAGACCCAGTACTTC. Translated: CASTRDSQETQYF.

This chain links TRBV7-6 with TRBJ2-5; D perhaps matches TRBD1 (6 bases). Trimming stripped 1 base from V and 2 bases from J, with 8 bases between. Germline CDR1 SGHVS, CDR2 FNYEAQ. The CDR3 runs 14 residues. The CDR3 sequence is CASSLVGQQETQYF. DNA for the CDR3: TGTGCCAGCAGCTTAGTAGGACAGCAAGAGACCCAGTACTTC.

This clone was seen a handful of times. The chain links TRBV23-1 to TRBJ1-4; D unclear. TRBV23-1 has ORF status, its function being uncertain. The length of the CDR3 is 11 residues. The ends were cut back, 6 bases at V and 17 bases at J, with 16 bases in the middle. CDR3 DNA: TGCGCCAGCAGGCACACCCGGGTCCGTTTTTTT. It encodes CASRHTRVRFF.

V usage is TRBV5-1 and J usage is TRBJ2-5; D is unresolved. V was clipped by 4 bases and J by 0 bases, with 7 bases between them. The CDR3 runs 13 residues. Per germline, CDR1 SGHRS and CDR2 YFSETQ. The CDR3, as DNA: TGCGCCAGCAGCCCCACTCACCAAGAGACCCAGTACTTC. Amino acids: CASSPTHQETQYF.

The chain links TRBV5-1 to TRBJ2-5, with 8 bases fitting TRBD1. This CDR3 has 13 residues. CDR1 and CDR2 (germline): SGHRS, YFSETQ. V lost 3 bases and J lost 4; bases outside the gene matches: 2. This chain's CDR3 is CASSSQGVETQYF. The CDR3 DNA sequence: TGCGCCAGCAGCTCACAGGGGGTAGAGACCCAGTACTTC. Together with reference TRBV5-1 and TRBJ2-5, the CDR3 gives the full variable domain: KAGVTQTPRYLIKTRGQQVTLSCSPISGHRSVSWYQQTPGQGLQFLFEYFSETQRNKGNFPGRFSGRQFSNSRSEMNVSTLELGDSALYLCASSSQGVETQYFGPGTRLLVL.

The chain uses TRBV3-1 (or the pseudogene TRBV3-2) and TRBJ2-7; D gene ambiguous. Between the trimmed V and J ends, which lost 4 bases and 3 bases, there was a span of 7 bases. Germline lookup yields CDR1 LGHDT and CDR2 YNNKEL (reference sequence). The CDR3 extends over 12 amino acids. The CDR3 is CASSPNSYEQYF. As DNA, the CDR3 is TGTGCCAGCAGCCCAAACAGCTACGAGCAGTACTTC.

This clone has more than one count but fewer than ten. The chain links TRBV28 to TRBJ2-7; TRBD2 might be the D (5 bases). V lost 6 bases and J lost 4, with 7 bases in between. CDR1 and CDR2 from the germline V gene are MDHEN and SYDVKM. The CDR3 has 11 amino acids. In DNA form, the CDR3 reads TGTGCCAGCAGCCGAGGGTACGAGCAGTACTTC. Translation gives CASSRGYEQYF. Filled out from reference TRBV28 and TRBJ2-7, the complete variable domain reads DVKVTQSSRYLVKRTGEKVFLECVQDMDHENMFWYRQDPGLGLRLIYFSYDVKMKEKGDIPEGYSVSREKKERFSLILESASTNQTSMYLCASSRGYEQYFGPGTRLTVT.

CDR3 sequence: CASSSLAGPTDTQYF. CDR3 coding DNA: TGTGCCAGCAGCTCATTAGCGGGGCCCACAGATACGCAGTATTTT. The rearrangement uses TRBV3-1 (or the pseudogene TRBV3-2) and TRBJ2-3; 8 bases map to TRBD2. This CDR3 is built from 15 residues. Germline CDR1 LGHDT, CDR2 YNNKEL (reference sequence). Germline trimming cut 5 bases from V and 2 bases from J; bases unmatched to any gene: 6.

CDR3 loop: CASSRARTGGSFRTEAFF. CDR3 DNA: TGTGCCAGCAGCCGCGCTCGGACAGGGGGCTCCTTTAGGACTGAAGCTTTCTTT. The chain carries TRBV28 and TRBJ1-1, with 11 bases matching TRBD1. The J segment lost 5 bases and the V segment lost 6 bases, leaving 17 bases of the junction unmatched. This CDR3 has 18 amino acids. CDR1 is MDHEN and CDR2 is SYDVKM in the germline V gene.

The chain uses TRBV6-5 and TRBJ2-3; the match to TRBD2 covers 8 bases. Germline V CDR1 and CDR2: MNHEY, SVGAGI. This CDR3 is built from 15 residues. The ends lost 2 bases at V and 5 bases at J; junction bases unmatched: 6. The DNA of the CDR3 is TGTGCCAGCAGTTACGGAGCGGGAGTAGTAGATACGCAGTATTTT. It codes for CASSYGAGVVDTQYF.

The J gene is TRBJ2-5, the V gene TRBV24-1, with D possibly being TRBD2 (7 bases). The CDR3 length is 15 residues. V was pared by 4 bases and J by 5 bases, with 16 bases between. From germline, CDR1 is KGHDR and CDR2 SFDVKD. The CDR3 reads CATSDPRTAGETQYF. The CDR3 region has the DNA TGTGCCACCAGTGACCCCCGGACAGCGGGGGAGACCCAGTACTTC.

The chain joins TRBV2 to TRBJ2-3, with D possibly TRBD2 on 5 matching bases. Between the trimmed V and J ends, which lost 5 bases and 4 bases, there was a span of 16 bases. This CDR3 is 15 amino acids long. The germline V gene has CDR1 SNHLY and CDR2 FYNNEI. CDR3 region: CASSPDGVNSDTQYF. In DNA, the CDR3 is TGTGCCAGCAGTCCAGACGGGGTCAATTCAGATACGCAGTATTTT.

This clone was counted only a few times. The chain is built from TRBV7-2 and TRBJ2-7, with D maybe TRBD1 (6 bases). The CDR3 has 16 amino acids. V lost 2 bases and J lost 1, with 15 bases in between. Germline V CDR1 and CDR2: SGHTA, FQGNSA. CDR3 sequence reads: CASSLQGTDSSYEQYF. CDR3 in DNA: TGTGCCAGCAGCTTACAGGGGACGGACTCATCCTACGAGCAGTACTTC.

In the case of this clone: Other DNA sequences in the sample encode the same CDR3. This chain links TRBV5-1 with TRBJ2-1; the match to TRBD2 covers 9 bases. In germline, CDR1 is SGHRS, CDR2 YFSETQ. This CDR3 spans 15 amino acids. V shed 1 base, J shed 7 bases, and the junction held 6 bases outside the gene matches. This chain's CDR3 is CASSLRGGAGNEQFF. The DNA for the CDR3 is TGCGCCAGCAGCTTGCGCGGGGGGGCTGGGAATGAGCAGTTCTTC.

V usage is TRBV10-3 and J usage is TRBJ1-6, with a possible D match to TRBD1 (5 bases). Trimming pared 5 bases from V and 10 bases from J, leaving 18 bases between. CDR1 is ENHRY, CDR2 SYGVKD, per germline. This CDR3 has 15 residues. The CDR3 region has the DNA TGTGCCATCAGTCTCCGGGACTCGAATTTGTCACCCCTCCACTTT. This sequence encodes CAISLRDSNLSPLHF.

This clone was seen only a few times. The chain links TRBV29-1 to TRBJ2-7, with 9 bases fitting TRBD2. The CDR3 is 15 amino acids. The ends lost 1 base at V and 0 bases at J; junction bases unmatched: 4. Germline lookup yields CDR1 SQVTM and CDR2 ANQGSEA. The CDR3 nucleotides read TGCAGCGTTGAAGGGGGTAGCGGGAGCTCCTACGAGCAGTACTTC. It is translated as CSVEGGSGSSYEQYF.

This clone was detected a few times. CDR3 in amino acids: CATSRGGLASWTDTQYF. CDR3 coding DNA: TGTGCCACCAGCAGGGGGGGACTAGCGTCTTGGACAGATACGCAGTATTTT. This rearrangement joins TRBV15 to TRBJ2-3, with 10 positions matching TRBD2. The V gene's germline CDR1 is LNHNV and CDR2 YYDKDF (reference sequence). V was clipped by 3 bases and J by 3 bases; unmatched bases: 9. The CDR3 consists of 17 residues.

The J gene is TRBJ1-1, the V gene TRBV27, with TRBD1 matching 7 bases. J lost 4 bases, V lost 8 bases, and 10 bases had no gene match. CDR1 is MNHEY and CDR2 is SMNVEV in the germline V gene (reference sequence). The CDR3 length is 14 residues. DNA for the CDR3: TGTGCCAGCGGTAGCAGGGGGAAGAGCACTGAAGCTTTCTTT. Translated, it gives CASGSRGKSTEAFF.